This TCR beta chain was captured by sequencing in a study of OX40 agonist ivuxolimab in advanced cancers. Generated by immunoSEQ multiplex PCR, the TCRdb table keeps only in-frame clones and is missing some. The table lists about 58,000 clones, about 86% of them singletons. The sampling schedule covered blood at baseline, cycle 4 day 1, and cycle 7 day 1. This CDR3 has 14 amino acids. The germline V gene has CDR1 WSHSY and CDR2 SAAADI. V dropped 4 bases and J dropped 3 bases, with 11 bases sitting between them. Sequenced material: CD4+ or CD8+ T cells sorted from blood, taken in a trial of the OX40 agonist ivuxolimab. The TCR comes from an adult with an advanced solid tumor such as melanoma, head and neck, liver or kidney cancer. V gene TRBV10-2 combines with J gene TRBJ2-3; D tentatively fits TRBD1 or TRBD2 (6 bases each). The DNA of the CDR3 is TGCGCCAGCAGTGGCGAGGGGGGAACAGATACGCAGTATTTT. This encodes CASSGEGGTDTQYF.